This T cell receptor beta chain derives from a study of shared clonotypes between healthy human individuals. V trimming: 5 bases; J trimming: 7 bases; junction bases outside the gene matches: 9. CDR3 length: 16 amino acids. The germline V gene has CDR1 SEHNR and CDR2 FQNEAQ (reference sequence). The repertoire was sequenced with immunoSEQ multiplex PCR; TCRdb's copy has only in-frame clones and lacks some. The sample holds approximately 1,000,000 clones, about 84% seen once. Points on this clone: Its antigen remains unknown.

Whole-study results and caveats: Across subsets, estimated richness was generally greater for naive than for memory populations.

This sequence originates from a man younger than 35 in good health. Some clones in this sample may be carry-over from other donors' samples. The J gene is TRBJ2-1, the V gene TRBV7-9, with TRBD2 identical over 12 bases. Material: memory CD4+ T cells from PBMCs. Subset specified: CD45RA-negative fraction. CDR3: CASSTQTSGSINEQFF. In DNA, the CDR3 is TGTGCCAGCAGCACCCAGACTAGCGGGAGTATAAATGAGCAGTTCTTC.